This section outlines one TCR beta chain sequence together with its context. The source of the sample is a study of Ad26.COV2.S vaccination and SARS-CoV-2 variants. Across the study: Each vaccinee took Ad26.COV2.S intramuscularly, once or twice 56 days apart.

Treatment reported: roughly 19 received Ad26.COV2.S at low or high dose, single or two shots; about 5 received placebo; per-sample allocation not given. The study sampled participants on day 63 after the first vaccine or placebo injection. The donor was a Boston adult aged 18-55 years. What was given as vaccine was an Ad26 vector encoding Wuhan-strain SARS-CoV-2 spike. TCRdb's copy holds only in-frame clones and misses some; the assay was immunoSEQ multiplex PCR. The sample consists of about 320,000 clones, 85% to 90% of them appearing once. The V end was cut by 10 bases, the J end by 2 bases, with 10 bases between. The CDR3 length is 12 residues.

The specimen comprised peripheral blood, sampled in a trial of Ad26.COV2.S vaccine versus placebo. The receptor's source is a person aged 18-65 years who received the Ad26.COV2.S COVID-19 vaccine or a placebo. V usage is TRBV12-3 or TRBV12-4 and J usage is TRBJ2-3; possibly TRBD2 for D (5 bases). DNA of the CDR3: TGTGCCACCGGGGAAAACACAGATACGCAGTATTTT. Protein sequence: CATGENTDTQYF.